Listed here are 13 T cell receptor beta chains from one sample, sequenced in a study of OX40 agonist ivuxolimab in advanced cancers. Method: immunoSEQ multiplex PCR; TCRdb's copy keeps in-frame clones and lacks some. The data hold 82,000 or so clones, with 80% to 95% observed a single time. The sequenced sample was CD4+ or CD8+ T cells sorted from blood, obtained in a trial of the OX40 agonist ivuxolimab. Receptor source: an adult with an advanced solid tumor such as melanoma, head and neck, liver or kidney cancer.

The chain couples TRBV2 to TRBJ2-1, with 7 bases fitting TRBD2. From germline, CDR1 is SNHLY and CDR2 FYNNEI. Trimming removed 2 bases from V and 14 bases from J; junction bases left unmatched: 3. This CDR3 comprises 11 residues. CDR3 sequence reads: CASSETLAEFF. The CDR3 region has the DNA TGTGCCAGCAGTGAAACGCTAGCGGAGTTCTTC.

This clone was detected once. V and J are TRBV10-1 and TRBJ2-1, with 10 bases that match TRBD1. With 8 bases clipped from V and 4 bases from J, the junction kept 8 bases outside the gene matches. The CDR3 totals 15 residues. From germline, CDR1 is WNHNN and CDR2 SYGVQD (reference sequence). CDR3 DNA sequence: TGCGCCAGCGACAGGGGGCTCTCGTCTTACAATGAGCAGTTCTTC. It is translated as CASDRGLSSYNEQFF.

The chain has TRBV7-8 and TRBJ1-1; TRBD1 matches at 9 bases. The CDR3 is 16 residues long. With 4 bases clipped from V and 1 base from J, the junction kept 7 bases outside the gene matches. The germline CDR1 and CDR2 sequences are SGHVS and FQNEAQ. CDR3 bases: TGTGCCAGCAGCTCGCAGGGACAGGGCACGAACACTGAAGCTTTCTTT. Translated: CASSSQGQGTNTEAFF.

CDR3 loop: CASSLGRGNTNTEAFF. DNA of the CDR3: TGTGCCAGCAGCTTAGGCAGGGGGAATACGAACACTGAAGCTTTCTTT. The chain combines TRBV11-2 with TRBJ1-1; 7 bases are shared with TRBD1. V lost 1 base to trimming and J lost 1 base; unmatched junction nucleotides: 6. The CDR3 covers 16 residues. In germline, CDR1 is SGHAT, CDR2 FQNNGV.

This chain uses TRBV4-1 with TRBJ2-1; 12 bases align to TRBD2. CDR3 length: 17 residues. After removal of 4 bases from V and 0 bases from J, the junction contained 4 bases not matched to a gene. CDR1 is MGHRA and CDR2 is YSYEKL in the germline V gene. The CDR3 DNA reads as TGCGCCAGCAGCCGGACTAGCGGGACGAGCTCCTACAATGAGCAGTTCTTC. It codes for CASSRTSGTSSYNEQFF.

The gene calls are TRBV11-2 and TRBJ2-7, with D perhaps matching TRBD1 (6 bases). CDR3 length: 14 amino acids. Germline CDR1 and CDR2: SGHAT and FQNNGV. Trimming took off 0 bases at V and 4 bases at J, with 10 bases between the two ends. The CDR3 loop is CASSLDWTVYEQYF. The DNA for the CDR3 is TGTGCCAGCAGCTTAGATTGGACAGTTTACGAGCAGTACTTC.

This chain uses TRBV27 with TRBJ1-1; D unclear. This CDR3 region has 13 residues. Looked up from germline, CDR1 is MNHEY and CDR2 is SMNVEV (reference sequence). The germline V and J ends were trimmed by 2 bases and 1 base, with 5 bases remaining between them. CDR3 bases: TGTGCCAGCAGTTTAAAGCCGAACACTGAAGCTTTCTTT. It specifies CASSLKPNTEAFF.

The J gene is TRBJ2-5, the V gene TRBV6-1; D ambiguous. This CDR3 has 12 amino acids. Germline-derived CDR1 and CDR2 are MNHNS and SASEGT. V lost 4 bases to trimming and J lost 5 bases, with 8 bases between them. CDR3 nucleotides: TGTGCCAGCAGTGCGAAGATGGAGACCCAGTACTTC. Its translation is CASSAKMETQYF.

The chain recombines TRBV7-3 with TRBJ1-6; TRBD1 might be the D (5 bases). Germline lookup yields CDR1 SGHTA and CDR2 FQGTGA. The CDR3 is 14 residues long. Trimming took 5 bases from V and 9 from J, leaving 14 bases between them. The CDR3 region has the DNA TGTGCCAGCAGCCTCGGAGGGGCTGGTTCACCCCTCCACTTT. It is translated as CASSLGGAGSPLHF. The whole variable domain, filled in from reference TRBV7-3 and TRBJ1-6, reads GAGVSQTPSNKVTEKGKYVELRCDPISGHTALYWYRQSLGQGPEFLIYFQGTGAADDSGLPNDRFFAVRPEGSVSTLKIQRTERGDSAVYLCASSLGGAGSPLHFGNGTRLTVT.

The chain joins TRBV2 to TRBJ2-7; TRBD1 matches 7 bases. The V gene's germline CDR1 is SNHLY and CDR2 FYNNEI. V shed 5 bases, J shed 6 bases, and the junction held 4 bases outside the gene matches. This CDR3 comprises 12 residues. The CDR3 nucleotides read TGTGCCAGCAGTACAGACAGGGCCGAGCAGTACTTC. Its protein is CASSTDRAEQYF.

J is TRBJ1-1 and V is TRBV11-3, with D possibly TRBD1 on 6 matching bases. CDR3 length: 17 amino acids. Germline CDR1 is SGHNT and CDR2 is YENEEA. V was shortened by 0 bases and J by 3 bases, with 17 bases between the two germline ends. This CDR3 is CASSLDATGLQDTEAFF. The CDR3 nucleotides read TGTGCCAGCAGCTTAGATGCGACAGGCCTCCAGGACACTGAAGCTTTCTTT.

This sequence joins TRBV19 and TRBJ2-5; 7 bases fit TRBD1. In germline, CDR1 is LNHDA, CDR2 SQIVND (reference sequence). Unmatched junction bases numbered 9, after V lost 4 bases and J lost 1 base. This CDR3 comprises 16 residues. CDR3 sequence: CASSTDRLRSQETQYF. Here the CDR3 DNA reads TGTGCCAGTAGTACGGACAGGCTCCGGTCCCAAGAGACCCAGTACTTC.

This chain uses TRBV5-4 with TRBJ1-4; tentative D call: TRBD1 (6 bases). There are 14 residues in the CDR3. The V end was cut by 1 base, the J end by 7 bases, with 11 bases between. The V gene's germline CDR1 is SGHNT and CDR2 YYREEE (reference sequence). The CDR3 spells CASSLPGAGEKLFF. The CDR3 DNA reads as TGTGCCAGCAGCTTGCCGGGGGCTGGTGAAAAACTGTTTTTT.